The source of this T cell receptor (beta chain) is a study of T cells in Graves' hyperthyroidism and ophthalmopathy. Broader study findings: Most thyroid clonotypes expanded above 0.001 appeared in blood too.

Amplification of TCR beta CDR3 regions was performed using RNA transcripts as template. Researchers ran a first-round RT-PCR on the TCR CDR3 using the HTBI primer set. TCRdb re-called the multiplex PCR reads through MiXCR, storing one row per CDR3 protein. The table has 600,000 to 700,000 distinct CDR3 sequences, about 45% seen once. This clonotype appeared once. Its antigen is unidentified. The J segment lost 13 bases and the V segment lost 6 bases, leaving 6 bases of the junction unmatched. From germline, CDR1 is SQVTM and CDR2 ANQGSEA. This CDR3 has 10 residues. The chain joins TRBV29-1 to TRBJ1-2, with TRBD1 matching 9 bases. Source material: peripheral blood or thyroid tissue (not recorded which). The clonotype originates from an adult man with Graves' disease, either hyperthyroidism or ophthalmopathy (not recorded which). CDR3 nucleotides: TGCAGCGTCAGGACAGGGGTGTTCACCTTC. It is translated as CSVRTGVFTF.